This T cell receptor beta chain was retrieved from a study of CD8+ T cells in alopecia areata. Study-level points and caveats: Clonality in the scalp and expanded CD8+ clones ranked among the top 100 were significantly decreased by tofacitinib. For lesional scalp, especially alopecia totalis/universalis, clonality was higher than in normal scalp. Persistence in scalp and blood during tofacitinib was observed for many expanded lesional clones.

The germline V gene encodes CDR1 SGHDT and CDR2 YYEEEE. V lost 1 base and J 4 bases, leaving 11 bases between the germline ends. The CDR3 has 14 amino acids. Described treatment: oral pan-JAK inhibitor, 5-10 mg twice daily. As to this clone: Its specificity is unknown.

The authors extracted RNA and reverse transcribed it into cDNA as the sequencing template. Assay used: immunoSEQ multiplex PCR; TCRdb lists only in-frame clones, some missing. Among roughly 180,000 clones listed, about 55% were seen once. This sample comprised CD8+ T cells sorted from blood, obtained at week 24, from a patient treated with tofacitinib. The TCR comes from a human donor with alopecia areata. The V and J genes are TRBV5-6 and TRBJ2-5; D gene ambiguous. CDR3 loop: CASSLSDSIETQYF. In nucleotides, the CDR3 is TGTGCCAGCAGCTTGTCCGACTCTATAGAGACCCAGTACTTC.